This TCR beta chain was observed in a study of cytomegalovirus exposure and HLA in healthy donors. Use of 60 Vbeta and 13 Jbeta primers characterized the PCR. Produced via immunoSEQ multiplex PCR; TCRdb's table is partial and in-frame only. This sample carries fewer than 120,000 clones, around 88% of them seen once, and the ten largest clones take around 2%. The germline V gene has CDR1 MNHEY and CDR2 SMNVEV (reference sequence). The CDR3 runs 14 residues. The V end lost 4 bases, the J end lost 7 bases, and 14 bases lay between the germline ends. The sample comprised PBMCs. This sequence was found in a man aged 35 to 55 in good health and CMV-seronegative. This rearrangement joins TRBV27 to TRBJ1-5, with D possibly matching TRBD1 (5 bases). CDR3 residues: CASSSRAREQPQHF. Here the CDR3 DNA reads TGTGCCAGCAGTTCCAGGGCCCGAGAACAGCCCCAGCATTTT.